This T cell receptor beta chain is from a study of cytomegalovirus exposure and HLA in healthy donors (dated by TCRdb to between 2016 and 2019). Broadly, across the study: According to a later analysis, the approximately 130 validation repertoires were produced on the same platform as the 666 repertoires of the first cohort. A separate validation cohort of over a hundred different subjects was used in addition to the 666-subject first cohort. To predict cytomegalovirus infection status, the study brought together high-throughput TCR immunosequencing, statistical association of individual TCRs with disease status, and machine learning. The study aimed to test whether signatures of past pathogen exposure could be identified by cataloging public T cell receptors. Results and caveats for the whole study, not just this receptor: The validation cohort had no HLA typing available for a later analysis, so co-occurrence within that cohort was assessed over all 120 or so repertoires. Of the cluster scores, 90% to 95% were above 0 in a later analysis, which found that TCRs clustered in the first cohort also tended to co-occur in the 120 or so validation repertoires. The classifier was reported to diagnose cytomegalovirus status with high specificity and sensitivity in both the original and validation cohorts. Across donors, most TCR sequences were observed very rarely, whereas some public TCRs were present in many individuals. It was suggested by the authors that the approach could potentially be generalized to other disease states and immunological phenotypes. Three of the identified cytomegalovirus-associated TCR beta chains were confirmed in vitro to be specific for cytomegalovirus antigens. In the study, approximately 150 TCR beta chains were listed as associated with cytomegalovirus.

On this clone itself: Its recognized antigen is unknown. No base quality information exists; no much larger clone differs at one position.

The library relied on the immunoSEQ multiplex PCR assay. On the authors' methods: A statistical classification framework was developed to diagnose cytomegalovirus status using the catalog of TCR beta chain sequences. TCRdb took this table from immuneACCESS and kept in-frame rearrangements with V and J called. Such tables lack part of the clones; where checked against another copy, unresolved V genes explain under half of the gap, and the rest is unexplained. That table furnishes V, J and clone size, whereas the DNA furnished D and trimming. Recorded for this sample are 180,000 or so clones; about nine tenths of them occurred a single time. The ten top clones hold less than 3.5% of the sample. Donors formed part of the validation cohort, which comprised 120 subjects and was distinct from the first cohort of under 850 subjects. Its CDR3 holds 15 amino acids, cysteine through phenylalanine. CDR3 DNA is the only sequence kept; it has 45 bases, read in frame from the first base. The germline V gene sets CDR1 to SGHTA and CDR2 to FQGNSA. Trimming removed 7 bases from V and 4 bases from J; the gene matches leave 13 bases unexplained.

The TCR originated in a man between 18 and 29 years old in good health and CMV-seropositive. Sequencing was performed on PBMCs. The sequence links TRBV7-2 to TRBJ2-7; 7 bases in between match TRBD2. The CDR3: CASTPSSGIGYEQYF. In nucleotides, the sequence is TGTGCCAGCACCCCATCCAGCGGGATCGGGTACGAGCAGTACTTC.